This T cell receptor (beta chain) was documented in a study of shared clonotypes between healthy human individuals. Study-wide findings and caveats: Sharing across four donors was highest in naive CD4 (roughly 5%) and lowest in memory CD8 (approximately 0.4%).

With 4 bases removed from V and 10 bases from J, the gap between germline ends came to 11 bases. Per germline, CDR1 LNHDA and CDR2 SQIVND (reference sequence). CDR3 length: 13 amino acids. TCRdb keeps only in-frame clones here, not all; method: immunoSEQ multiplex PCR. The table lists millions of clones, 90% to 95% of them singletons, with 0.1% to 0.15% in the top ten. To note about this clone: The target antigen is unknown.

V usage is TRBV19 and J usage is TRBJ1-6, with D maybe TRBD1 (6 bases). The TCR sequence derives from a man in his late teens or twenties in good health. Sequences were obtained from naive CD4+ T cells sorted from blood. As to subset: CD45RA+ positively selected. The CDR3 protein is CASSKQGNSPLHF. CDR3 DNA: TGTGCCAGTAGTAAACAGGGAAACTCACCCCTCCACTTT.